Listed here are 21 T cell receptor beta chains from one sample, sequenced in a study of vaccination and CD4 T cells after COVID-19. Sequenced with the Oncomine TCR Beta short-read assay was DNA taken from cultured CD4+ T cells. Each CDR3 protein gets one entry after TCRdb re-called the PCR reads with MiXCR. The sample shows 10,000 to 15,000 distinct CDR3 sequences, roughly 70% of them seen only once. Specified treatment: approximately 11-day PBMC culture with coronavirus spike peptide pools or control peptides (ViraFEST assay). The antigens these receptors bind are not known. Sequenced: CD4+ T cells from blood, cultured in vitro. The receptors originated from a human donor who had recovered from COVID-19.

This clonotype appeared a single time. The rearrangement links TRBV28 to TRBJ1-2, with 7 bases that match TRBD1. V lost 5 bases to trimming and J lost 8 bases; unmatched junction nucleotides: 17. Germline V gene lookup returns CDR1 MDHEN and CDR2 SYDVKM. This CDR3 has 16 residues. DNA of the CDR3: TGTGCCAGCAGTACAAAAACAGGGGATTGGCTTGGAGGCTACACCTTC. Translation: CASSTKTGDWLGGYTF.

This clonotype was recorded a few times. The V call is TRBV7-8, the J call TRBJ1-2; weak D call: TRBD1 (5 bases). CDR1 and CDR2 (germline): SGHVS, FQNEAQ. The CDR3 loop spans 16 amino acids. Trimming took 5 bases from V and 2 from J, leaving 18 bases between them. CDR3 in DNA: TGTGCCAGCAGCCCTAGATCCCGGGACGGAAACTATGGCTACACCTTC. Amino acid sequence: CASSPRSRDGNYGYTF.

The gene calls are TRBV7-9 and TRBJ2-5; 9 bases align to TRBD1. The V gene's germline CDR1 is SEHNR and CDR2 FQNEAQ (reference sequence). The CDR3 is 14 residues long. V lost 6 bases, J lost 4 bases, and 6 bases stayed unmatched. The CDR3 is CASSLGTGIETQYF. In nucleotides, the CDR3 is TGTGCCAGCAGTCTCGGGACAGGGATAGAGACCCAGTACTTC.

As for this clonotype: One end of the junction varies from germline; a read error may be responsible. The V gene is TRBV6-1, the J gene TRBJ1-6, with TRBD1 identical over 9 bases. Germline V gene sequence: CDR1 MNHNS, CDR2 SASEGT. CDR3 size: 15 residues. Here the CDR3 DNA reads TGTGCCAGCGGCCTCCCGGGACAGGGTAATTCACCCCTCTACTTT. It is translated as CASGLPGQGNSPLYF.

There are a few counts of this clonotype. V is TRBV28 and J is TRBJ1-2, with 9 bases identical to TRBD1. Germline lookup yields CDR1 MDHEN and CDR2 SYDVKM. The trim removed 6 bases at V and 8 bases at J, leaving 7 bases unmatched. This CDR3 is built from 13 residues. The CDR3 protein is CASREGTGNGYTF. CDR3 bases: TGTGCCAGCAGGGAAGGGACAGGGAACGGCTACACCTTC.

The chain has TRBV6-2 or TRBV6-3 and TRBJ2-3; tentative D call: TRBD2 (5 bases). The V end lost 7 bases, the J end lost 7 bases, and 21 bases lay between the germline ends. CDR3 length: 15 residues. Germline assignment: CDR1 MNHEY and CDR2 SVGEGT. As DNA, the CDR3 is TGTGCCAGCACCAACGGGCGGGTAAGCGCAAATACGCAGTATTTT. The encoded protein is CASTNGRVSANTQYF.

V is TRBV19 and J is TRBJ2-7; unclear D gene. The CDR3 runs to 15 residues. The germline V gene encodes CDR1 LNHDA and CDR2 SQIVND (reference sequence). Between the trimmed V and J ends, which lost 3 bases and 6 bases, there was a span of 18 bases. For the CDR3, the DNA is TGTGCCAGTAGTATTCGAACGGGCGTGGTCGGCGAGCAGTACTTC. It is translated as CASSIRTGVVGEQYF.

This clonotype has a handful of counts. V usage is TRBV20-1 and J usage is TRBJ2-7, with TRBD1 matching over 9 bases. The junction had 10 bases not matched to a gene; V was cut back by 6 bases and J by 4 bases. The germline V gene encodes CDR1 DFQATT and CDR2 SNEGSKA (reference sequence). This CDR3 comprises 14 residues. The CDR3 DNA is TGCAGTGCCCGACTCGACAGGGGGAATTACGAGCAGTACTTC. This gives the protein CSARLDRGNYEQYF.

This clonotype was counted a single time. The V gene is TRBV6-2 or TRBV6-3, the J gene TRBJ1-1; a possible D gene is TRBD1 (6 bases). V dropped 4 bases and J dropped 3 bases, with 9 bases sitting between them. CDR3 size: 13 residues. CDR1 is MNHEY and CDR2 is SVGEGT in the germline V gene. The CDR3 loop reads CASSLQGYTEAFF. CDR3 sequence (DNA): TGTGCCAGCAGTTTGCAGGGGTACACTGAAGCTTTCTTT.

The rearrangement joins TRBV11-2 to TRBJ1-2; D remains unclear. With 5 bases removed from V and 1 base from J, the gap between germline ends came to 14 bases. The V gene's germline CDR1 is SGHAT and CDR2 FQNNGV. The CDR3 has 15 amino acids. The chain's CDR3 is CASSQEARLNYGYTF. The CDR3 DNA sequence: TGTGCCAGCAGCCAAGAGGCTCGCCTTAACTATGGCTACACCTTC.

V is TRBV7-3 and J is TRBJ2-7, with a weak D call TRBD1 (6 bases). From germline, CDR1 is SGHTA and CDR2 FQGTGA. The V and J ends lost 3 bases and 0 bases respectively, with 9 bases between them. The CDR3 spans 14 residues. This chain's CDR3 is CASSLNRDSYEQYF. CDR3 sequence (DNA): TGTGCCAGCAGCTTGAACAGGGACTCCTACGAGCAGTACTTC.

The table lists this clonotype with a few counts. The chain recombines TRBV11-2 with TRBJ1-6; D is unresolved. This CDR3 region has 12 residues. Germline loops: CDR1 SGHAT, CDR2 FQNNGV. V lost 5 bases and J 10 bases, leaving 9 bases between the germline ends. CDR3 sequence: CASSPLGSPLHF. The CDR3 bases are TGTGCCAGCAGCCCCCTGGGGTCACCCCTCCACTTT.

This rearrangement joins TRBV19 to TRBJ1-2; no definite D call. From germline, CDR1 is LNHDA and CDR2 SQIVND (reference sequence). V dropped 6 bases and J dropped 6 bases, with 17 bases sitting between them. This CDR3 is built from 14 residues. The CDR3 DNA reads TGTGCCAGTAGCCTTTCCGCGGCGGGTCATGGCTACACCTTC. Its protein product is CASSLSAAGHGYTF.

This clonotype was seen more than once but under ten times. This chain uses TRBV24-1 with TRBJ1-4, with D possibly being TRBD1 (6 bases). Germline values: CDR1 KGHDR, CDR2 SFDVKD. The V and J ends lost 7 bases and 7 bases respectively, with 12 bases between them. The CDR3 extends over 13 amino acids. The CDR3 nucleotides read TGTGCCACCAGCTCGACAGGTGTTGAAAAACTGTTTTTT. It is translated as CATSSTGVEKLFF.

V usage is TRBV7-9 and J usage is TRBJ1-6; no clear D gene. CDR3 size: 11 residues. In germline, CDR1 is SEHNR, CDR2 FQNEAQ (reference sequence). Trimming removed 1 base from V and 8 bases from J, with 0 bases in between. The CDR3 region is CASSLDSPLHF. CDR3 DNA: TGTGCCAGCAGCTTAGATTCACCCCTCCACTTT.

The chain joins TRBV6-1 to TRBJ1-6; 7 bases match TRBD1. The V and J ends lost 4 bases and 7 bases, in that order; junction bases with no gene match: 4. CDR1 and CDR2 (germline): MNHNS, SASEGT. CDR3 length equals 14 residues. The CDR3 is CASSARTGNSPLHF. The CDR3 DNA sequence: TGTGCCAGCAGTGCTCGGACAGGCAATTCACCCCTCCACTTT.

The chain carries TRBV24-1 and TRBJ2-3, with a tentative D call TRBD2 (5 bases). The ends were cut back, 0 bases at V and 5 bases at J, with 14 bases in the middle. CDR3 length equals 16 residues. Germline values: CDR1 KGHDR, CDR2 SFDVKD. The CDR3 DNA reads TGTGCCACCAGTGATTTGGGCGCGGGTTCTTTAGATACGCAGTATTTT. Translating it yields CATSDLGAGSLDTQYF.

CDR3 in DNA: TGTGCCAGCAGCTCTATCCGAGGGAGAGGGTCACCCCTCCACTTT. Its translation is CASSSIRGRGSPLHF. The chain links TRBV11-2 to TRBJ1-6; D is unresolved. This CDR3 has 15 amino acids. V lost 4 bases to trimming and J lost 10 bases, with 17 bases between them. The germline CDR1 and CDR2 sequences are SGHAT and FQNNGV. Together with reference TRBV11-2 and TRBJ1-6, the CDR3 gives the full variable domain: EAGVAQSPRYKIIEKRQSVAFWCNPISGHATLYWYQQILGQGPKLLIQFQNNGVVDDSQLPKDRFSAERLKGVDSTLKIQPAKLEDSAVYLCASSSIRGRGSPLHFGNGTRLTVT.

The rearrangement joins TRBV10-1 to TRBJ2-7; TRBD2 is a possible D gene (6 bases). V shed 5 bases and J shed 9 bases, with 14 bases lying between them. The CDR3 is made up of 12 amino acids. In germline, CDR1 is WNHNN, CDR2 SYGVQD (reference sequence). The CDR3 DNA sequence: TGCGCCAGCAGTTCGCTAGCGACGACGCAGTACTTC. Translating gives CASSSLATTQYF.

This rearrangement joins TRBV10-3 to TRBJ2-5, with D possibly TRBD2 on 7 matching bases. The germline V and J ends were trimmed by 8 bases and 4 bases, with 11 bases remaining between them. CDR3 length: 12 residues. Germline CDR1 reads ENHRY; CDR2 reads SYGVKD. CDR3 region: CAIGGGRETQYF. In DNA form, the CDR3 reads TGTGCCATCGGGGGCGGGAGAGAGACCCAGTACTTC.

The chain carries TRBV6-1 and TRBJ1-1; weak D call: TRBD1 (5 bases). Germline-derived CDR1 and CDR2 are MNHNS and SASEGT. The V and J ends lost 7 bases and 3 bases respectively, with 12 bases between them. CDR3 length: 13 residues. This CDR3 is CASKFGTYTEAFF. DNA for the CDR3: TGTGCCAGCAAATTTGGGACTTACACTGAAGCTTTCTTT.